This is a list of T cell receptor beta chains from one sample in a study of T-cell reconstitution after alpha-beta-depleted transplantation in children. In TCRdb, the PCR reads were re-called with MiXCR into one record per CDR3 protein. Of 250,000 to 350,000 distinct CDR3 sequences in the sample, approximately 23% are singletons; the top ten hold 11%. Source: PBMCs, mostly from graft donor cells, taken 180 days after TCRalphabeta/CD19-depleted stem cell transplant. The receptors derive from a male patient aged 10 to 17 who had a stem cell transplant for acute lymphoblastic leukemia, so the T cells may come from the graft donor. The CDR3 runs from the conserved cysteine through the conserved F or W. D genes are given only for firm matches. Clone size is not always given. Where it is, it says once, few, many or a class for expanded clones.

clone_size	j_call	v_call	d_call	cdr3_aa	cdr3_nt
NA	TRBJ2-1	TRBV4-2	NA	CASSQDGGRLALHNEQFF	TGTGCCAGCAGCCAAGATGGAGGGCGTCTAGCGTTACACAATGAGCAGTTCTTC
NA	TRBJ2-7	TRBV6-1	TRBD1	CASSGTGDDFGEQYF	TGTGCCAGCAGTGGCACAGGGGACGACTTTGGCGAGCAGTACTTC
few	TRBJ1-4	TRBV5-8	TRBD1	CASSFRGTGNEKLFF	TGTGCCAGCAGCTTTCGGGGGACAGGGAATGAAAAACTGTTTTTT
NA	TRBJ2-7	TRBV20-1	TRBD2	CSALRTSGSFYEQYF	TGCAGTGCACTTAGGACTAGCGGGAGTTTCTACGAGCAGTACTTC
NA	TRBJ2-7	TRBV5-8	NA	CASSLDPGHPYEQYF	TGTGCCAGCAGCTTGGACCCGGGGCACCCCTACGAGCAGTACTTC
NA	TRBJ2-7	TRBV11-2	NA	CASSLAQGVYEQYF	TGTGCCAGCAGCTTAGCGCAGGGTGTCTACGAGCAGTACTTC
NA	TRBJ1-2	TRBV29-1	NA	CSATTGNHGYTF	TGCAGCGCCACCACAGGGAACCATGGCTACACCTTC
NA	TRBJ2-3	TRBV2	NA	CASSEFRVIDTQYF	TGTGCCAGCAGTGAATTCAGGGTGATAGATACGCAGTATTTT
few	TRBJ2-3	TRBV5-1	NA	CASRRFGDTQYF	TGCGCCAGCAGGAGGTTCGGAGATACGCAGTATTTT
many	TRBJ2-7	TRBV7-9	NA	CASSGGLSYEQYF	TGTGCCAGCAGCGGAGGGCTCTCCTACGAGCAGTACTTC
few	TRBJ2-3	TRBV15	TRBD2	CATSRGLAGGDTQYF	TGTGCCACCAGCAGAGGTCTAGCGGGAGGAGATACGCAGTATTTT
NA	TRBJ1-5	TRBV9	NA	CASSVDRVRDNQPQHF	TGTGCCAGCAGCGTAGACAGGGTGAGGGACAATCAGCCCCAGCATTTT
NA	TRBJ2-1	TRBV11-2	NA	CASSFRWGTYNEQFF	TGTGCCAGCAGCTTTAGGTGGGGGACATACAATGAGCAGTTCTTC
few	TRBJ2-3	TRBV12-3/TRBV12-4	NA	CASVPRGASTDTQYF	TGTGCCAGCGTCCCTCGGGGGGCTAGCACAGATACGCAGTATTTT
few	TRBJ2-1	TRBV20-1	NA	CSARKLFNNEQFF	TGCAGTGCTAGGAAACTTTTTAACAATGAGCAGTTCTTC
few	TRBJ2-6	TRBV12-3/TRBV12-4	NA	CASGAGANVLTF	TGTGCTTCAGGGGCTGGGGCCAACGTCCTGACTTTC
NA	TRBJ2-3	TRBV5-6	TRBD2	CASSLGPSGSADTQYF	TGTGCCAGCAGCTTGGGTCCTAGCGGGAGCGCAGATACGCAGTATTTT
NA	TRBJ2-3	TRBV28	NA	CASSFPDTRATTDTQYF	TGTGCCAGCAGTTTCCCTGACACTCGAGCGACAACAGATACGCAGTATTTT
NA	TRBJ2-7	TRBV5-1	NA	CASSITGPSYEQYF	TGCGCCAGCAGCATTACTGGACCCTCCTACGAGCAGTACTTC
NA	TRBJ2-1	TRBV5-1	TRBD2	CASKQTSGRADEQFF	TGCGCCAGTAAACAGACTAGCGGGAGGGCAGATGAGCAGTTCTTC
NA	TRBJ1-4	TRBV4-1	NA	CASSEGVVQGLNEKLFF	TGCGCCAGCAGCGAAGGGGTCGTACAGGGATTAAATGAAAAACTGTTTTTT
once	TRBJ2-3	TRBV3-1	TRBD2	CASSHGTSTGRGDTQYF	TGTGCCAGCAGCCACGGGACTAGCACGGGTCGGGGAGATACGCAGTATTTT
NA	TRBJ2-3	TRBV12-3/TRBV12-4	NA	CASNLGTLDSTDTQYF	TGTGCCAGCAACCTCGGGACTCTAGATAGCACAGATACGCAGTATTTT
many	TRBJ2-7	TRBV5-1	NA	CASSLSSGNYEQYF	TGCGCCAGCAGCTTGAGTAGCGGCAACTACGAGCAGTACTTC
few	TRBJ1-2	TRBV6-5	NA	CASSYQGNYGYTF	TGTGCCAGCAGTTACCAGGGTAACTATGGCTACACCTTC
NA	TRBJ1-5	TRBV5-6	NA	CASSRGPSSNQPQHF	TGTGCCAGCAGCCGGGGGCCCTCGAGCAATCAGCCCCAGCATTTT
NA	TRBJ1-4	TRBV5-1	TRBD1	CASSPRPTGANEKLFF	TGCGCCAGCAGCCCCCGGCCGACAGGGGCGAATGAAAAACTGTTTTTT
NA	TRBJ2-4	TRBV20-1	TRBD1	CSASGTGKLLAKNIQYF	TGCAGTGCTTCCGGGACAGGGAAACTGCTAGCCAAAAACATTCAGTACTTC
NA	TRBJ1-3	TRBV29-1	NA	CSVEDTVVSSGNTIYF	TGCAGCGTTGAAGACACAGTGGTCTCCTCTGGAAACACCATATATTTT
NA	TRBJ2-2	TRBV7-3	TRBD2	CASSLIAGGSTRLNTGELFF	TGTGCCAGCAGCTTAATAGCGGGAGGGTCTACCCGACTAAACACCGGGGAGCTGTTTTTT
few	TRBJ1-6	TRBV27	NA	CASSLSWAGNSPLHF	TGTGCCAGCAGTTTATCTTGGGCGGGAAATTCACCCCTCCACTTT
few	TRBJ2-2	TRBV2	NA	CASSEWSGHGELFF	TGTGCCAGCAGTGAGTGGTCTGGTCACGGGGAGCTGTTTTTT
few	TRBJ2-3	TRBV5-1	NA	CASSFSDQRDTQYF	TGCGCCAGCAGCTTTTCGGACCAGAGAGATACGCAGTATTTT
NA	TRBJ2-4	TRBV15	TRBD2	CATSRDWREREEAKNIQYF	TGTGCCACCAGCAGAGATTGGAGGGAGCGGGAGGAGGCCAAAAACATTCAGTACTTC
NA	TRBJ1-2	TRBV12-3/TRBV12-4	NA	CASSLPQGNNGYTF	TGTGCCAGCAGTTTGCCCCAGGGGAATAACGGCTACACCTTC
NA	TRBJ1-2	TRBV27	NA	CASTQWQTEGYTF	TGTGCCAGCACCCAGTGGCAGACTGAAGGCTACACCTTC
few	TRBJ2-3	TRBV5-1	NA	CASSWDLRGTQYF	TGCGCCAGCAGCTGGGACCTTCGGGGAACGCAGTATTTT
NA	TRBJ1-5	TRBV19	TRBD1	CASSMTGGSNQPQHF	TGTGCCAGTAGTATGACAGGGGGAAGCAATCAGCCCCAGCATTTT
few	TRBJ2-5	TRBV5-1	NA	CASSLVPEETQYF	TGCGCCAGCAGCTTGGTACCGGAGGAGACCCAGTACTTC
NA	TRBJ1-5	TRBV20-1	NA	CSARTGLNQPQHF	TGCAGTGCTCGGACGGGGCTAAATCAGCCCCAGCATTTT
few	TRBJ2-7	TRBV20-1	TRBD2	CSASYTSGHSYEQYF	TGCAGTGCTAGTTATACTAGCGGGCACTCCTACGAGCAGTACTTC
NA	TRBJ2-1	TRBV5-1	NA	CASSLGGGADEQFF	TGCGCCAGCAGCCTGGGGGGTGGAGCCGATGAGCAGTTCTTC
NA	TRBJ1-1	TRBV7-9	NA	CASIGTVTEAFF	TGTGCCAGCATCGGGACTGTCACTGAAGCTTTCTTT
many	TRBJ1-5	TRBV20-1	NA	CSASPGSQPQHF	TGCAGTGCTAGTCCAGGGAGTCAGCCCCAGCATTTT
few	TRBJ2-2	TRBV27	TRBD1	CASSINRGLAGELFF	TGTGCTAGCAGTATAAACAGGGGGCTGGCCGGGGAGCTGTTTTTT
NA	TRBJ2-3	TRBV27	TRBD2	CASSLSASGVPTDTQYF	TGTGCCAGCAGTTTATCGGCTAGCGGGGTACCCACAGATACGCAGTATTTT